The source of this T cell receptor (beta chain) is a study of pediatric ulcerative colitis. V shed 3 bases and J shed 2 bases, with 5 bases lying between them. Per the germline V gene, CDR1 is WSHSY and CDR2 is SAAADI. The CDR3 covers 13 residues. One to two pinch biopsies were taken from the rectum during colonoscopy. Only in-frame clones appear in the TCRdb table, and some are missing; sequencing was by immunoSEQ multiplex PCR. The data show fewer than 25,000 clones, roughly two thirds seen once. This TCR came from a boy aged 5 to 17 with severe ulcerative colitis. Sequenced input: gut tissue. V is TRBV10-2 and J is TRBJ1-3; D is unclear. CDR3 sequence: CASSDRAGNTIYF. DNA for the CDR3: TGCGCCAGCAGTGACCGGGCTGGAAACACCATATATTTT.